This T cell receptor (beta chain) emerged from a study of identical twins. Only healthy Caucasians were enrolled as donors. The CDR3 runs to 15 residues. V gave up 5 bases and J gave up 6 bases, with 17 bases separating them. Germline V lookup: CDR1 SEHNR, CDR2 FQNEAQ (reference sequence). Whole-study findings and limits: Cord blood's abundant beta clonotypes had fewer insertions, unlike memory repertoires.

This clonotype turned up a few times. Its antigen is undetermined. It was template switching that added a universal primer site, and there were unique molecular identifiers on the cDNA. TCRdb ran MiXCR on the 5' RACE reads and lists one entry per CDR3 protein. Seen here are around 1.7 million distinct CDR3 sequences, less than 35% observed once, and the top ten hold about 0.27%. Sequences were obtained from cord blood. The TCR sequence derives from a newborn girl in good health. The chain links TRBV7-9 to TRBJ2-4; D is unresolved. The CDR3 sequence is CASSPSRVSGNIQYF. In nucleotides, the CDR3 is TGTGCCAGCAGCCCCTCGAGAGTCTCCGGAAACATTCAGTACTTC.